The rows below give T cell receptor beta chains drawn from one sample of a study of blood T cell repertoires in COVID-19. The table came from immunoSEQ multiplex PCR; TCRdb's copy has only in-frame clones and leaves some out. The sample lists approximately 200,000 clones, around 87% seen once, with 2.5% to 3.5% in the top ten. The sample comprised peripheral blood. These TCRs come from a woman under 40 with active or convalescent COVID-19. Each CDR3 is given with its conserved first and last residue. The order of the fields is clone size, J gene, CDR3 length, V gene, D gene, CDR3 protein, CDR3 DNA. A D gene is named only where the DNA matches it firmly. Rows may omit the clone size; those that give it use once, few, many or a size class.

size: NA
J: TRBJ2-2
length: 17
V: TRBV24-1
D: TRBD2
CDR3: CATSAGLAGRHTGELFF
DNA: TGTGCCACCAGTGCCGGACTAGCGGGACGGCACACCGGGGAGCTGTTTTTT

size: NA
J: TRBJ2-5
length: 11
V: TRBV2
D: NA
CDR3: CASRREETQYF
DNA: TGTGCCAGCAGGAGGGAGGAGACCCAGTACTTC

size: NA
J: TRBJ2-7
length: 13
V: TRBV5-1
D: NA
CDR3: CASSWSSPLEQYF
DNA: TGCGCCAGCAGCTGGAGCTCCCCACTAGAGCAGTACTTC

size: once
J: TRBJ1-5
length: 13
V: TRBV15
D: NA
CDR3: CATTQRRGQPQHF
DNA: TGTGCCACCACCCAGCGTCGGGGTCAGCCCCAGCATTTT

size: NA
J: TRBJ1-1
length: 13
V: TRBV10-3
D: NA
CDR3: CAMKTDMNTEAFF
DNA: TGTGCCATGAAGACAGACATGAACACTGAAGCTTTCTTT

size: NA
J: TRBJ1-4
length: 16
V: TRBV7-9
D: NA
CDR3: CASSQQRGLGNEKLFF
DNA: TGTGCCAGCAGCCAACAGCGGGGACTTGGGAATGAAAAACTGTTTTTT

size: NA
J: TRBJ2-7
length: 13
V: TRBV6-5
D: TRBD1
CDR3: CASRGQGNYEQYF
DNA: TGTGCCAGCAGGGGACAGGGCAACTACGAGCAGTACTTC

size: many
J: TRBJ1-2
length: 17
V: TRBV4-1
D: NA
CDR3: CASSQGSGIRGYSGYTF
DNA: TGCGCCAGCAGCCAAGGTTCCGGGATCCGGGGATATTCCGGCTACACCTTC

size: NA
J: TRBJ1-1
length: 17
V: TRBV25-1
D: TRBD1
CDR3: CASSAAGQGKGNTEAFF
DNA: TGTGCCAGCAGTGCGGCGGGACAGGGCAAGGGGAACACTGAAGCTTTCTTT

size: NA
J: TRBJ2-6
length: 17
V: TRBV28
D: TRBD2
CDR3: CASLGLAGRSGANVLTF
DNA: TGTGCCAGCCTAGGACTAGCGGGAAGGTCTGGGGCCAACGTCCTGACTTTC

size: NA
J: TRBJ2-6
length: 14
V: TRBV18
D: NA
CDR3: CASSPQSGANVLTF
DNA: TGTGCCAGCTCACCTCAGTCTGGGGCCAACGTCCTGACTTTC

size: NA
J: TRBJ2-1
length: 15
V: TRBV7-9
D: TRBD2
CDR3: CASSQLAGGLNEQFF
DNA: TGTGCCAGCAGCCAATTAGCGGGAGGCTTAAATGAGCAGTTCTTC

size: few
J: TRBJ1-4
length: 15
V: TRBV27
D: NA
CDR3: CASSLRGGLPEKLFF
DNA: TGTGCCAGCAGTCTGAGGGGGGGACTTCCTGAAAAACTGTTTTTT

size: NA
J: TRBJ1-5
length: 17
V: TRBV18
D: TRBD1
CDR3: CASSPPTGLSNNQPQHF
DNA: TGTGCCAGCTCACCACCGACAGGGCTGAGTAACAATCAGCCCCAGCATTTT

size: few
J: TRBJ1-2
length: 13
V: TRBV6-5
D: NA
CDR3: CASSNRENYGYTF
DNA: TGTGCCAGCAGTAACAGGGAAAACTATGGCTACACCTTC

size: NA
J: TRBJ1-2
length: 15
V: TRBV3-1/TRBV3-2
D: NA
CDR3: CASSQSDRAGAGYTF
DNA: TGTGCCAGCAGCCAGAGCGACCGAGCAGGGGCCGGCTACACCTTC